The 18 T cell receptor beta chains listed next were all sequenced from one sample in a study of T cell responses to AZD1222 COVID-19 vaccine. Assay used: immunoSEQ multiplex PCR; TCRdb lists only in-frame clones, some missing. The sample gives about 150,000 clones, roughly 87% of which show up once; around 5% is in the top ten. The source material was peripheral blood, sampled on day 0 of AZD1222 vaccination. These receptors came from an adult in good health.

This chain links TRBV2 with TRBJ1-6; TRBD1 aligns across 9 bases. The CDR3 totals 14 residues. The trim removed 6 bases at V and 7 bases at J, leaving 4 bases unmatched. Germline loops: CDR1 SNHLY, CDR2 FYNNEI. In DNA, the CDR3 is TGTGCCAGCAGACCGGGACAGGGAAATTCACCCCTCCACTTT. Amino acid sequence: CASRPGQGNSPLHF.

The sample holds one count of this clone. J is TRBJ2-5 and V is TRBV5-1; D call uncertain. This CDR3 spans 13 amino acids. Germline CDR1 SGHRS, CDR2 YFSETQ. Trimming left V 4 bases short and J 6 bases short, with 13 bases between. The CDR3 sequence is CASSPPVGKTQYF. The CDR3 bases are TGCGCCAGCAGCCCCCCGGTGGGGAAGACCCAGTACTTC.

The gene calls are TRBV19 and TRBJ1-1; 7 bases match TRBD1. Trimming removed 5 bases from V and 0 bases from J; junction bases left unmatched: 9. The CDR3 totals 16 residues. Germline-derived CDR1 and CDR2 are LNHDA and SQIVND (reference sequence). CDR3 sequence (DNA): TGTGCCAGTAGTCCGCGACCGGGACAGATGAACACTGAAGCTTTCTTT. Its translation is CASSPRPGQMNTEAFF.

A remark on this clone: The same CDR3 is also encoded by other DNA sequences in this sample. The J gene is TRBJ2-6, the V gene TRBV5-1, with a possible D match to TRBD1 (5 bases). The CDR3 loop spans 16 amino acids. The germline gives CDR1 SGHRS, CDR2 YFSETQ. V lost 0 bases and J lost 2, with 9 bases in between. The CDR3 DNA is TGCGCCAGCAGCTTGGCTATAGGGGCTGGGGCCAACGTCCTGACTTTC. Amino acids: CASSLAIGAGANVLTF.

The V call is TRBV4-1, the J call TRBJ2-1; 10 bases are a match to TRBD2. Trimming cost V 3 bases and J 3 bases; bases outside gene matches: 5. The CDR3 spans 16 residues. CDR1 and CDR2 (germline): MGHRA, YSYEKL. For the CDR3, the DNA is TGCGCCAGCAGCCAGGCCTTAGCGGGGGGCTACAATGAGCAGTTCTTC. Its protein product is CASSQALAGGYNEQFF.

Here the CDR3 DNA reads TGCGCCAGCAACCCAAGCGCAGGGTTGAACACTGAAGCTTTCTTT. It yields the protein CASNPSAGLNTEAFF. The chain couples TRBV5-1 to TRBJ1-1; TRBD1 might be the D (5 bases). The CDR3 length is 15 residues. The germline gives CDR1 SGHRS, CDR2 YFSETQ. With 6 bases removed from V and 0 bases from J, the gap between germline ends came to 15 bases.

The V and J genes are TRBV12-3 or TRBV12-4 and TRBJ2-7; D assignment may be TRBD1 or TRBD2 (5 bases each). Trimming left V 7 bases short and J 1 base short, with 11 bases between. The CDR3 spans 13 residues. CDR3 coding DNA: TGTGCCAGCAATTCAGGGAGATCCTACGAGCAGTACTTC. Its translation: CASNSGRSYEQYF.

The chain couples TRBV29-1 to TRBJ2-1; D is undetermined. Germline CDR1 and CDR2: SQVTM and ANQGSEA. This CDR3 has 11 residues. V lost 3 bases, J lost 13 bases, and 13 bases lay in between. CDR3 protein: CSVDGLLGQFF. The CDR3 nucleotides read TGCAGCGTTGATGGGCTCCTAGGCCAGTTCTTC.

This chain uses TRBV5-1 with TRBJ2-1, with 12 bases aligning to TRBD2. CDR1 and CDR2 (germline): SGHRS, YFSETQ. V gave up 4 bases and J gave up 7 bases; unmatched junction bases: 6. The length of the CDR3 is 15 residues. The CDR3 is CASSPLAGGTNEQFF. In DNA, the CDR3 is TGCGCCAGCAGCCCCCTAGCGGGAGGGACGAATGAGCAGTTCTTC.

The chain combines TRBV7-9 with TRBJ2-1; tentatively, D is TRBD1 (7 bases). The V end lost 2 bases, the J end lost 2 bases, and 13 bases lay between the germline ends. This CDR3 spans 16 amino acids. From germline, CDR1 is SEHNR and CDR2 FQNEAQ (reference sequence). The CDR3 loop is CASSLNGGGPYNEQFF. CDR3 in DNA: TGTGCCAGCAGCTTAAACGGAGGGGGCCCCTACAATGAGCAGTTCTTC.

The chain employs TRBV6-5 and TRBJ1-2; D call uncertain. CDR3 length: 11 residues. CDR1 and CDR2 (germline): MNHEY, SVGAGI. Trimming removed 0 bases from V and 8 bases from J, with 4 bases in between. The CDR3 bases are TGTGCCAGCAGTTACTCGAAAGGCTACACCTTC. Protein: CASSYSKGYTF.

This chain uses TRBV7-3 with TRBJ1-6; D perhaps matches TRBD1 (5 bases). This CDR3 contains 16 residues. With 5 bases removed from V and 12 bases from J, the gap between germline ends came to 23 bases. From germline, CDR1 is SGHTA and CDR2 FQGTGA. The CDR3 region is CASSPQRVGRFQPLHF. CDR3 nucleotide sequence: TGTGCCAGCAGCCCCCAGCGGGTGGGACGTTTTCAACCCCTCCACTTT.

The V call is TRBV18, the J call TRBJ1-2, with TRBD1 matching over 9 bases. Unmatched junction bases numbered 6, after V lost 3 bases and J lost 4 bases. Germline V lookup: CDR1 KGHSH, CDR2 LQKENI. This CDR3 is built from 15 residues. In nucleotides, the CDR3 is TGTGCCAGCTCACCGACAGGGGGTCAGGGCTATGGCTACACCTTC. Protein sequence: CASSPTGGQGYGYTF.

The rearrangement joins TRBV19 to TRBJ1-2; D perhaps matches TRBD1 (5 bases). Germline CDR1 is LNHDA and CDR2 is SQIVND (reference sequence). V lost 5 bases and J lost 3, with 13 bases in between. There are 14 residues in the CDR3. Here the CDR3 reads CASSPREGYYGYTF. For the CDR3, the DNA is TGTGCCAGTAGTCCCCGGGAGGGGTACTATGGCTACACCTTC.

The chain employs TRBV2 and TRBJ1-2; TRBD1 matches at 7 bases. The V gene's germline CDR1 is SNHLY and CDR2 FYNNEI. V gave up 4 bases and J gave up 6 bases; unmatched junction bases: 5. This CDR3 spans 13 amino acids. The chain's CDR3 is CASSVSGTDGYTF. For the CDR3, the DNA is TGTGCCAGCAGTGTATCCGGGACAGATGGCTACACCTTC.

This chain joins TRBV11-3 and TRBJ1-1, with D uncertain. The CDR3 totals 13 residues. CDR1 is SGHNT and CDR2 is YENEEA in the germline V gene. Trimming took 0 bases from V and 7 from J, leaving 9 bases between them. CDR3 protein: CASSLEASGEAFF. The CDR3 bases are TGTGCCAGCAGCTTAGAGGCGTCGGGTGAAGCTTTCTTT.

This clone was seen only once. As DNA, the CDR3 is TGTGCCAGCAGTCCACTACTTTTCACAGGGATACAGACCCAGTACTTC. This encodes CASSPLLFTGIQTQYF. The rearrangement links TRBV28 to TRBJ2-5, with D perhaps matching TRBD1 (6 bases). Germline CDR1 MDHEN, CDR2 SYDVKM. CDR3 size: 16 residues. V was cut by 5 bases and J by 6 bases, with 22 bases left in between.

V is TRBV4-1 and J is TRBJ2-4; tentative D call: TRBD2 (6 bases). Trimming removed 0 bases at V and 8 bases at J, with 11 bases between. The germline V gene encodes CDR1 MGHRA and CDR2 YSYEKL. The CDR3 extends over 14 amino acids. Here the CDR3 reads CASSQEGGEDIQYF. Written as DNA, the CDR3 is TGCGCCAGCAGCCAAGAGGGAGGTGAGGACATTCAGTACTTC.